Each of the 10 T cell receptor beta chains below was sequenced from the same sample in a study of blood T cell repertoires in COVID-19 (dated by TCRdb to 2020 to 2021). The library came from the immunoSEQ multiplex PCR assay. This is the immuneACCESS table as TCRdb keeps it, with only in-frame sequences that have V and J called. A part of the clones is gone; compared with another copy, unresolved V genes explain less than half, and the rest is unexplained. For this sample there are roughly 380,000 clones; about 89% appear just once. Of the sample, 1.3% falls within the top ten clones. The sequencing sample was made of PBMCs or T cells enriched from blood (not recorded which). These receptors were obtained from a man younger than 45 who had recovered from COVID-19.

The gene calls are TRBV27 and TRBJ1-1; maybe TRBD1 (6 bases). This CDR3 is 15 amino acids long. Looked up from germline, CDR1 is MNHEY and CDR2 is SMNVEV (reference sequence). The V end was cut by 6 bases, the J end by 5 bases, with 19 bases between. The DNA for the CDR3 is TGTGCCAGCAGCCCCTTGGGGGGGCGGCGGACTGAAGCTTTCTTT. It codes for CASSPLGGRRTEAFF.

The chain employs TRBV7-9 and TRBJ2-6, with TRBD2 matching 7 bases. The CDR3 runs 17 residues. Trimming took 5 bases from V and 0 from J; bases not matched to a gene: 7. Germline-derived CDR1 and CDR2 are SEHNR and FQNEAQ (reference sequence). The CDR3 spells CASSPGRYFSGANVLTF. CDR3 in DNA: TGTGCCAGCAGCCCCGGGAGGTACTTCTCTGGGGCCAACGTCCTGACTTTC.

This CDR3 reads CASSDQDSYGYTF. DNA of the CDR3: TGTGCCAGCAGTGACCAGGACAGTTATGGCTACACCTTC. J is TRBJ1-2 and V is TRBV6-1, with D perhaps matching TRBD1 (6 bases). Trimming took off 3 bases at V and 5 bases at J, with 10 bases between the two ends. Per the germline V gene, CDR1 is MNHNS and CDR2 is SASEGT. This CDR3 has 13 amino acids.

The genes are TRBV7-2 and TRBJ1-5; D is unclear. This CDR3 is 14 amino acids long. The V end was cut by 5 bases, the J end by 0 bases, with 8 bases between. The germline CDR1 and CDR2 sequences are SGHTA and FQGNSA. CDR3 DNA sequence: TGTGCCAGCAGCGCCTATATTAGCAATCAGCCCCAGCATTTT. This encodes CASSAYISNQPQHF. Full variable domain (missing parts from reference TRBV7-2 and TRBJ1-5): GAGVSQSPSNKVTEKGKDVELRCDPISGHTALYWYRQSLGQGLEFLIYFQGNSAPDKSGLPSDRFSAERTGGSVSTLTIQRTQQEDSAVYLCASSAYISNQPQHFGDGTRLSIL.

The chain carries TRBV7-2 and TRBJ1-4, with 7 bases aligning to TRBD1. The CDR3 totals 16 residues. Germline CDR1 and CDR2: SGHTA and FQGNSA. Trimming took 3 bases from V and 0 from J; bases not matched to a gene: 4. As DNA, the CDR3 is TGTGCCAGCAGCTTGTACAGGGGCGCAACTAATGAAAAACTGTTTTTT. This sequence encodes CASSLYRGATNEKLFF.

Points on this clone: Other DNA variants within this sample encode the same CDR3. V usage is TRBV19 and J usage is TRBJ1-4; D is possibly TRBD1 (5 bases). CDR1 LNHDA and CDR2 SQIVND come from the germline V gene (reference sequence). This CDR3 region has 14 residues. The V end lost 4 bases, the J end lost 2 bases, and 8 bases lay between the germline ends. CDR3 in DNA: TGTGCCAGTAGTACGACAGCCACTAATGAAAAACTGTTTTTT. It codes for CASSTTATNEKLFF.

This clone was recorded a few times. The chain joins TRBV10-3 to TRBJ1-4; D is perhaps TRBD1 (6 bases). The CDR3 loop spans 14 amino acids. The germline V and J ends were trimmed by 10 bases and 7 bases, with 19 bases remaining between them. CDR1 and CDR2 (germline): ENHRY, SYGVKD. The CDR3: CATRPGGGGEKLFF. In nucleotides, the CDR3 is TGTGCCACCAGACCTGGGGGAGGGGGTGAAAAACTGTTTTTT.

J is TRBJ1-6 and V is TRBV9, with 7 nucleotides matching TRBD1. The junction had 4 bases not matched to a gene; V was cut back by 3 bases and J by 1 base. This CDR3 has 16 residues. Germline V lookup: CDR1 SGDLS, CDR2 YYNGEE. This CDR3 is CASSDTGESYNSPLHF. In DNA, the CDR3 is TGTGCCAGCAGCGATACAGGGGAGTCCTATAATTCACCCCTCCACTTT.

The CDR3 DNA sequence: TGTGCCAGCAGCGTAGGGACAGGGACGGACACTGAAGCTTTCTTT. Its translation: CASSVGTGTDTEAFF. V is TRBV9 and J is TRBJ1-1; 8 positions agree with TRBD1. The germline gives CDR1 SGDLS, CDR2 YYNGEE. Trimming cost V 0 bases and J 3 bases; bases outside gene matches: 4. CDR3 size: 15 residues. Using reference TRBV9 and TRBJ1-1 for the parts outside the CDR3, the full variable domain is DSGVTQTPKHLITATGQRVTLRCSPRSGDLSVYWYQQSLDQGLQFLIQYYNGEERAKGNILERFSAQQFPDLHSELNLSSLELGDSALYFCASSVGTGTDTEAFFGQGTRLTVV.

The V and J genes are TRBV6-1 and TRBJ2-3; 7 bases are a match to TRBD2. Per germline, CDR1 MNHNS and CDR2 SASEGT. With V trimmed by 6 bases and J by 4 bases, 4 bases remained unmatched. The CDR3 totals 13 residues. CDR3: CASSRGGADTQYF. In DNA form, the CDR3 reads TGTGCCAGCAGCCGCGGGGGAGCAGATACGCAGTATTTT.